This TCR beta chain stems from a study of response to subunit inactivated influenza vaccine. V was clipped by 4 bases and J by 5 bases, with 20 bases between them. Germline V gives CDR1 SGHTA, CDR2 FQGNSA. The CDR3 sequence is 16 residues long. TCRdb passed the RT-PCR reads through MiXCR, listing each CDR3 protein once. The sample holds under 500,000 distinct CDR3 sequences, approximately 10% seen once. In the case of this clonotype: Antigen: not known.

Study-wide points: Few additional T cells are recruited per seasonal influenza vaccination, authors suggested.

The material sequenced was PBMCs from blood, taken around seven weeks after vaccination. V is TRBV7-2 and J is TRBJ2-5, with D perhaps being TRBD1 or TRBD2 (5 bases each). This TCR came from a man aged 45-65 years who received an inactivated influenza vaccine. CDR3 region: CASSSRIWDGYETQYF. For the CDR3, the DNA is TGTGCCAGCAGCTCCAGAATCTGGGACGGTTACGAGACCCAGTACTTC.